This TCR beta chain is drawn from a study of glioma-infiltrating T cells after dendritic cell vaccination. About the study: Dendritic cell vaccination trial patients had either newly diagnosed or recurrent glioblastoma. Monocyte-derived dendritic cells, cultured approximately seven days with IL-4 and GM-CSF, were pulsed with autologous tumor lysate.

V lost 4 bases to trimming and J lost 4 bases; unmatched junction nucleotides: 6. Germline CDR1 is SGHNT and CDR2 is YYREEE (reference sequence). CDR3 length: 15 amino acids. Up to 2 ug genomic DNA was used for TCRB CDR3 amplification. Amplification used 60 V beta primers and 13 J beta primers. Some clones are missing from TCRdb's copy, which holds only in-frame ones; the method was immunoSEQ multiplex PCR. The table shows roughly 100,000 clones, with about four fifths occurring only once. The chain carries TRBV5-4 and TRBJ2-2; the match to TRBD2 covers 8 bases. This sample comprised blood, obtained before dendritic cell vaccination. This TCR was recovered from a human donor with glioblastoma. This CDR3 is CASSRGGSPTGELFF. As DNA, the CDR3 is TGTGCCAGCAGCCGCGGGGGGTCGCCCACCGGGGAGCTGTTTTTT.